This T cell receptor (beta chain) is drawn from a study of human T cells and chemical hapten exposure. Overall study: DPC at 2% was the sensitizing agent, placed on approximately 2 cm by approximately 2 cm of upper inner arm skin. Per-sample TCR yield variability stemmed mainly from small pooled library volume differences.

In this sample, this clonotype turned up many times. CDR3 length equals 16 residues. In germline, CDR1 is SGHAT, CDR2 FQNNGV. V lost 4 bases, J lost 4 bases, and 14 bases lay in between. Indicated time point: patch test 2, 6 weeks after DPC sensitization. The treatment here: therapeutic diphenylcyclopropenone sensitization with weekly scalp DPC. The authors' total RNA extraction used unfractionated whole blood. From the RACE reads, TCRdb called clonotypes with MiXCR, one entry per CDR3 protein. This repertoire shows around 42,000 distinct CDR3 sequences, approximately 9.5% found once; its top ten account for around 14%.

The genes are TRBV11-2 and TRBJ1-6; a possible D gene is TRBD1 (5 bases). The sequencing here drew on whole blood, taken in connection with sensitization to the hapten diphenylcyclopropenone (DPC). The sequence derives from a woman in her 30s with alopecia areata. Some clones in this sample may be carry-over from other donors' samples. The CDR3 DNA reads as TGTGCCAGCAGCTCCGAGGGGCGACATTATAATTCACCCCTCCACTTT. This codes for CASSSEGRHYNSPLHF.